Below are 27 T cell receptor beta chains sequenced from a single sample in a study of T cells in Graves' hyperthyroidism and ophthalmopathy. Authors of the study amplified TCR beta CDR3 regions from RNA transcripts. HTBI primers were the set used in a first-round RT-PCR of the TCR CDR3. TCRdb called the multiplex PCR reads again in MiXCR, with one record for every CDR3 protein. The sample consists of hundreds of thousands of distinct CDR3 sequences, 15% to 20% of them appearing once. Sequencing input: blood. All receptors derive from a woman aged 25 to 39 with Graves' hyperthyroidism.

The rearrangement joins TRBV7-2 to TRBJ2-1; tentatively, D is TRBD2 (5 bases). Per germline, CDR1 SGHTA and CDR2 FQGNSA. This CDR3 comprises 13 residues. V was pared by 2 bases and J by 10 bases, with 12 bases between. Here the CDR3 reads CASSLRAGGEQFF. The CDR3 DNA follows: TGTGCCAGCAGCTTAAGGGCGGGTGGAGAGCAGTTCTTC. Supplemented by reference TRBV7-2 and TRBJ2-1, the full variable domain reads GAGVSQSPSNKVTEKGKDVELRCDPISGHTALYWYRQSLGQGLEFLIYFQGNSAPDKSGLPSDRFSAERTGGSVSTLTIQRTQQEDSAVYLCASSLRAGGEQFFGPGTRLTVL.

This clonotype was picked up many times. The J gene is TRBJ2-7, the V gene TRBV7-9; a possible D gene is TRBD2 (6 bases). The V end was cut by 2 bases, the J end by 2 bases, with 10 bases between. The CDR3 extends over 14 amino acids. From germline, CDR1 is SEHNR and CDR2 FQNEAQ (reference sequence). CDR3 sequence reads: CASSLWGDTYEQYF. The CDR3, as DNA: TGTGCCAGCAGCTTATGGGGGGATACCTACGAGCAGTACTTC.

This rearrangement joins TRBV5-6 to TRBJ2-7; D not resolved. There are 14 residues in the CDR3. Germline CDR1 is SGHDT and CDR2 is YYEEEE. V was cut by 0 bases and J by 0 bases, with 7 bases left in between. CDR3 coding DNA: TGTGCCAGCAGCTTGGAACCGAACTCCTACGAGCAGTACTTC. It codes for CASSLEPNSYEQYF.

At least ten counts were recorded for this clonotype. The chain combines TRBV9 with TRBJ2-1, with D possibly being TRBD2 (5 bases). The V end was cut by 3 bases, the J end by 0 bases, with 13 bases between. The germline V gene encodes CDR1 SGDLS and CDR2 YYNGEE. CDR3 length: 16 amino acids. The CDR3 spells CASSAEGYLSYNEQFF. For the CDR3, the DNA is TGTGCCAGCAGCGCTGAGGGATACCTCTCCTACAATGAGCAGTTCTTC.

This clonotype has only a few counts. The V and J genes are TRBV2 and TRBJ2-3; 11 nucleotides line up with TRBD2. The CDR3 is made up of 15 amino acids. J was trimmed by 4 bases and V by 7 bases; bases with no gene match: 7. The V gene's germline CDR1 is SNHLY and CDR2 FYNNEI. In nucleotides, the CDR3 is TGTGCCAGCATCGAACTAGCGGGAGTTCCAGATACGCAGTATTTT. Protein product: CASIELAGVPDTQYF.

This clonotype has a count of ten or more. V is TRBV28 and J is TRBJ1-2, with a possible D match to TRBD1 (5 bases). Germline V gene lookup returns CDR1 MDHEN and CDR2 SYDVKM. V lost 3 bases, J lost 3 bases, and 14 bases lay in between. CDR3 length: 15 amino acids. The CDR3 DNA reads TGTGCCAGCAGTTTGGGAGGGGTCAAGGACTATGGCTACACCTTC. Its translation: CASSLGGVKDYGYTF.

Comments on this clonotype: This could be a read error, since a much larger clone is one nucleotide away. V usage is TRBV18 and J usage is TRBJ1-1; D call uncertain. CDR3 size: 14 residues. CDR1 and CDR2 from the germline V gene are KGHSH and LQKENI. The CDR3 DNA reads as TGTGCCAGCTCCAAGACTTCGAGGAACACTGGAGCTTTCTTT. Its translation is CASSKTSRNTGAFF.

Ten or more counts support this clonotype. J is TRBJ2-1 and V is TRBV7-9; D ambiguous. Looked up from germline, CDR1 is SEHNR and CDR2 is FQNEAQ (reference sequence). Trimming took 3 bases from V and 1 from J, leaving 13 bases between them. The CDR3 has 16 amino acids. Here the CDR3 DNA reads TGTGCCAGCAGCTTGCAGATTTGGGGTTCCTACAATGAGCAGTTCTTC. The encoded protein is CASSLQIWGSYNEQFF.

This clonotype was counted at least ten times. The gene calls are TRBV27 and TRBJ1-5; D remains ambiguous. Germline loops: CDR1 MNHEY, CDR2 SMNVEV (reference sequence). Trimming left V 6 bases short and J 3 bases short, with 9 bases between. CDR3 length: 13 residues. The CDR3: CASSTWHNQPQHF. CDR3 DNA sequence: TGTGCCAGCAGCACGTGGCACAATCAGCCCCAGCATTTT.

This chain's CDR3 is CAWSGGQGTYNEQFF. The CDR3 DNA follows: TGTGCCTGGAGTGGGGGACAGGGAACTTACAATGAGCAGTTCTTC. The rearrangement links TRBV30 to TRBJ2-1; 9 nucleotides match TRBD1. Germline V lookup: CDR1 GTSNPN, CDR2 SVGIG (reference sequence). J lost 4 bases, V lost 1 base, and 5 bases had no gene match. This CDR3 contains 15 residues.

This clonotype was picked up a small number of times. The rearrangement uses TRBV27 and TRBJ1-5, with D possibly TRBD1 on 6 matching bases. Trimming took 5 bases from V and 3 from J, leaving 14 bases between them. Germline V gene sequence: CDR1 MNHEY, CDR2 SMNVEV (reference sequence). There are 15 residues in the CDR3. The CDR3 bases are TGTGCCAGCAGTCCAACAACAGGGTACAATCAGCCCCAGCATTTT. Encoded protein: CASSPTTGYNQPQHF.

This clonotype was recorded many times. The chain recombines TRBV18 with TRBJ1-5; D remains ambiguous. V was trimmed by 3 bases and J by 0 bases, leaving 6 bases between them. This CDR3 is built from 14 residues. The germline gives CDR1 KGHSH, CDR2 LQKENI. CDR3 loop: CASSPGASNQPQHF. The CDR3 bases are TGTGCCAGCTCACCGGGCGCTAGCAATCAGCCCCAGCATTTT.

This clonotype has a count of ten or more. This chain uses TRBV6-1 with TRBJ1-2, with TRBD1 matching 7 bases. V was pared by 6 bases and J by 4 bases, with 14 bases of the junction left unmatched. Germline V lookup: CDR1 MNHNS, CDR2 SASEGT. The CDR3 sequence is 16 residues long. The CDR3 is CASRPPGSGQFYGYTF. In DNA, the CDR3 is TGTGCCAGCAGACCTCCTGGGTCGGGACAGTTCTATGGCTACACCTTC.

Comments on this clonotype: A junction boundary mismatches the germline segment, possibly from a read error. In DNA, the CDR3 is TGTGCCGGCAGCTTGGCCAGCGACAGGGGAAGTGGCTACACCTTC. Protein sequence: CAGSLASDRGSGYTF. The genes are TRBV7-9 and TRBJ1-2, with 8 nucleotides matching TRBD1. CDR1 is SEHNR, CDR2 FQNEAQ, per germline (reference sequence). The CDR3 has 15 amino acids.

The chain has TRBV24-1 and TRBJ2-1; TRBD2 agrees at 7 bases. Germline V gene lookup returns CDR1 KGHDR and CDR2 SFDVKD. V lost 4 bases and J lost 4; bases outside the gene matches: 3. The CDR3 is 14 residues long. CDR3 region: CATSDTSVYNEQFF. The CDR3 bases are TGTGCCACCAGTGACACTAGCGTATACAATGAGCAGTTCTTC.

The rearrangement links TRBV5-1 to TRBJ2-7; the D gene is possibly TRBD2 (5 bases). This CDR3 region has 16 residues. With 0 bases removed from V and 3 bases from J, the gap between germline ends came to 16 bases. From germline, CDR1 is SGHRS and CDR2 YFSETQ. CDR3 bases: TGCGCCAGCAGCTTGGTACTCTCCAGCGGTGACTACGAGCAGTACTTC. It encodes CASSLVLSSGDYEQYF.

There are many counts of this clonotype. V usage is TRBV28 and J usage is TRBJ2-7, with 11 bases that match TRBD1. V gave up 1 base and J gave up 2 bases; unmatched junction bases: 10. CDR1 MDHEN and CDR2 SYDVKM come from the germline V gene. This CDR3 spans 18 amino acids. The CDR3, as DNA: TGTGCCAGCAGTTTATCTTTAACAGGGACAGGGGGTACCTACGAGCAGTACTTC. This sequence encodes CASSLSLTGTGGTYEQYF.

This clonotype was seen a few times. The genes are TRBV30 and TRBJ2-4; 9 positions match TRBD1. This CDR3 is built from 14 residues. The ends lost 5 bases at V and 0 bases at J; junction bases unmatched: 2. Germline CDR1 and CDR2: GTSNPN and SVGIG (reference sequence). This chain's CDR3 is CAWGTGLAKNIQYF. In nucleotides, the CDR3 is TGTGCCTGGGGGACAGGGCTAGCCAAAAACATTCAGTACTTC.

This clonotype was detected a few times. The genes are TRBV20-1 and TRBJ1-5; 8 nucleotides align to TRBD1. Trimming removed 7 bases from V and 5 bases from J; junction bases left unmatched: 7. Looked up from germline, CDR1 is DFQATT and CDR2 is SNEGSKA (reference sequence). The CDR3 is 13 residues long. The chain's CDR3 is CSGQQGGDQPQHF. Here the CDR3 DNA reads TGCAGTGGCCAACAGGGGGGGGATCAGCCCCAGCATTTT.

The V call is TRBV20-1, the J call TRBJ1-2, with D unclear. CDR1 and CDR2 (germline): DFQATT, SNEGSKA (reference sequence). The CDR3 covers 14 residues. The V and J ends lost 0 bases and 2 bases respectively, with 10 bases between them. CDR3 sequence (DNA): TGCAGTGCTAGAGATGCGCGGGGAAACTATGGCTACACCTTC. Its translation is CSARDARGNYGYTF.

This clonotype was detected only a few times. The genes are TRBV5-4 and TRBJ2-7; 8 bases line up with TRBD2. Trimming cost V 4 bases and J 3 bases; bases outside gene matches: 6. The CDR3 is 14 residues long. CDR1 SGHNT and CDR2 YYREEE come from the germline V gene (reference sequence). CDR3 sequence (DNA): TGTGCCAGCAGCGCTAGCGGGCCGAACTACGAGCAGTACTTC. It yields the protein CASSASGPNYEQYF. Full variable domain (remainder filled in from reference TRBV5-4 and TRBJ2-7): ETGVTQSPTHLIKTRGQQVTLRCSSQSGHNTVSWYQQALGQGPQFIFQYYREEENGRGNFPPRFSGLQFPNYSSELNVNALELDDSALYLCASSASGPNYEQYFGPGTRLTVT.

In this sample, this clonotype turned up a few times. This chain connects TRBV28 to TRBJ1-1; no firm D call. CDR1 MDHEN and CDR2 SYDVKM come from the germline V gene. The CDR3 is 11 residues long. Trimming removed 6 bases from V and 5 bases from J, with 7 bases in between. In nucleotides, the CDR3 is TGTGCCAGCAGGATCGGTACTGAAGCTTTCTTT. Its protein is CASRIGTEAFF.

This clonotype has a handful of counts. The chain has TRBV20-1 and TRBJ2-5; 8 bases align to TRBD2. The V segment lost 0 bases and the J segment 5 bases; nucleotides outside the gene matches: 5. The CDR3 is made up of 14 amino acids. Germline V gives CDR1 DFQATT, CDR2 SNEGSKA (reference sequence). CDR3 amino acids: CSARDGRALETQYF. The CDR3 DNA sequence: TGCAGTGCTAGAGACGGGAGGGCCTTGGAGACCCAGTACTTC.

This clonotype has a count of ten or more. The chain links TRBV30 to TRBJ2-2; D is uncertain. In germline, CDR1 is GTSNPN, CDR2 SVGIG (reference sequence). This CDR3 comprises 14 residues. Trimming stripped 3 bases from V and 7 bases from J, with 15 bases between. Here the CDR3 DNA reads TGTGCCTGGAGATCGGACCTCCCCGGCGGGGAGCTGTTTTTT. It translates to CAWRSDLPGGELFF. The entire variable domain, with the rest obtained from reference TRBV30 and TRBJ2-2, is as follows: SQTIHQWPATLVQPVGSPLSLECTVEGTSNPNLYWYRQAAGRGLQLLFYSVGIGQISSEVPQNLSASRPQDRQFILSSKKLLLSDSGFYLCAWRSDLPGGELFFGEGSRLTVL.

This clonotype showed up just a few times. This chain connects TRBV5-6 to TRBJ2-1; TRBD1 agrees at 12 bases. Looked up from germline, CDR1 is SGHDT and CDR2 is YYEEEE. The CDR3 has 15 amino acids. The V gene end was trimmed by 2 bases and the J gene end by 7 bases; junction bases not matched to a gene: 4. The CDR3 DNA reads as TGTGCCAGCAGCTTTGGGACAGGGGGCAGGAATGAGCAGTTCTTC. Its translation: CASSFGTGGRNEQFF.

The chain links TRBV12-3 or TRBV12-4 to TRBJ2-3, with a tentative D call TRBD2 (6 bases). The germline V and J ends were trimmed by 3 bases and 0 bases, with 10 bases remaining between them. This CDR3 contains 15 residues. CDR3 residues: CASSFSSASTDTQYF. The CDR3 DNA is TGTGCCAGCAGTTTCTCTAGCGCTAGCACAGATACGCAGTATTTT.

The table lists this clonotype with a few counts. This chain links TRBV6-1 with TRBJ2-5; no clear D gene. The CDR3 consists of 15 residues. With 6 bases removed from V and 5 bases from J, the gap between germline ends came to 19 bases. Germline V gives CDR1 MNHNS, CDR2 SASEGT. The CDR3 sequence: CASRKGLIFVETQYF. DNA for the CDR3: TGTGCCAGCAGGAAAGGGCTTATATTTGTGGAGACCCAGTACTTC.